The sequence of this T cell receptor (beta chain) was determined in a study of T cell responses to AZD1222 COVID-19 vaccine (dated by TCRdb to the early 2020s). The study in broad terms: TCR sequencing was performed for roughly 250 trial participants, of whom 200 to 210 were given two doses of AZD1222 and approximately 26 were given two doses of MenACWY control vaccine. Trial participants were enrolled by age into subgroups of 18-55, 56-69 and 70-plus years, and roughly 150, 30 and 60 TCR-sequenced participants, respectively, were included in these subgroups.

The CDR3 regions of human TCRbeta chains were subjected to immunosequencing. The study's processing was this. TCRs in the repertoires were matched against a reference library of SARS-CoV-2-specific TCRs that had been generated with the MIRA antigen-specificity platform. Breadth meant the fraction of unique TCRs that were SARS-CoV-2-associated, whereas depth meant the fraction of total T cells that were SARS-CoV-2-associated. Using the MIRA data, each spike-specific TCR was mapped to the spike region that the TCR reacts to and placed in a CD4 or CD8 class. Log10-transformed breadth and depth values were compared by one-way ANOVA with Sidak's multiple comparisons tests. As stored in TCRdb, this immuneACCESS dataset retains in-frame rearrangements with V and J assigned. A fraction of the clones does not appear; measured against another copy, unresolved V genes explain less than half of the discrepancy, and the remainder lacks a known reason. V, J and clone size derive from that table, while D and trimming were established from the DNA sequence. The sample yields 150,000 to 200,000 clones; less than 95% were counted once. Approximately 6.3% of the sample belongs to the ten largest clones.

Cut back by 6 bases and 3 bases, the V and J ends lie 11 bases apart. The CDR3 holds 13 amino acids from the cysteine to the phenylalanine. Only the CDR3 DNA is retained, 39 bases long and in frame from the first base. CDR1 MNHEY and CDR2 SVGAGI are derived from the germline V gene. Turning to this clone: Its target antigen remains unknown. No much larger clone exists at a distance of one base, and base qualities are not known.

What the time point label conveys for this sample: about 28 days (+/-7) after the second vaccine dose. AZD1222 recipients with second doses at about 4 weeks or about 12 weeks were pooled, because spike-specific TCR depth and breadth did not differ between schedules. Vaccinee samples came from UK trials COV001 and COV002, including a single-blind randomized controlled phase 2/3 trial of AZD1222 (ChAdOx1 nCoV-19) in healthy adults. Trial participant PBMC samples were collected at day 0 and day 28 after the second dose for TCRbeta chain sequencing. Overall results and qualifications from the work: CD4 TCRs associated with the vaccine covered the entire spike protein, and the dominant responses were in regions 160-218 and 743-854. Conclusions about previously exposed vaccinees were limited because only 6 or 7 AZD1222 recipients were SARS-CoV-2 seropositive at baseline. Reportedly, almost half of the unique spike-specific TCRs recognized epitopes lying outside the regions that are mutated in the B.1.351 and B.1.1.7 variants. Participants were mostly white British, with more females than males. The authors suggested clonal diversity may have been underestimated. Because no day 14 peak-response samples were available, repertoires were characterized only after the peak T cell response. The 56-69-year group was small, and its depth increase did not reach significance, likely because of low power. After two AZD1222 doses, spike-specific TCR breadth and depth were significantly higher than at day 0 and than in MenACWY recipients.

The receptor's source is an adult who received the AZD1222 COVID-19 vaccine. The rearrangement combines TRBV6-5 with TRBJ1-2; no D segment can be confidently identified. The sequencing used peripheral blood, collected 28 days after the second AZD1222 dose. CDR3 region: CASSPNPDYGYTF. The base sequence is TGTGCCAGCAGCCCAAACCCCGACTATGGCTACACCTTC.